Sequencing of this T cell receptor beta chain was carried out in a study of beta chain features in type 1 diabetes (dated by TCRdb to the late 2010s). The study in broad terms: No differences in mean age, gender distribution, total cell number or subset yield were found between patients and healthy donors. A total of some 100,000,000 sorted cells were examined across all samples, and a strong correlation was observed between cell number per subset and RNA yield. Regulatory and stem cell-like memory subsets were obtained from only 8 patients and roughly 8 healthy donors, while naive and central memory subsets were obtained from all 28 donors. In the study, recently diagnosed type 1 diabetes patients and matched healthy donors were compared on the TCRB repertoires of their sorted circulating CD4+ T cell subsets. The paper as a whole reports these results and caveats: In all four CD4+ subsets, TCRB CDR3 length was moderately but significantly shorter in type 1 diabetes patients. At VDJ recombination sites, patients with type 1 diabetes made fewer insertions and deleted more nucleotides, a pattern implying thymic rearrangement abnormalities. HLA sub-analyses involved small numbers of individuals, so any influence of HLA type on TCRB rearrangement remained unresolved. PCR might favor shorter templates, but patient and control samples were amplified and corrected together, so any skew would affect both groups equally. Naive, central memory and regulatory TCRB repertoires appeared to be more similar among patients than among healthy donors. Because cDNA was sequenced instead of genomic DNA, activated cells with high expression could be over-represented, although the groups did not differ in activation or CD3 levels.

The entire amount of isolated RNA was reverse transcribed using the High Capacity cDNA Reverse Transcription Kit, so the sequenced TCRB transcripts were expressed ones. Naive, central memory and regulatory T cell samples underwent deep immunoSEQ sequencing, averaging about 3.57 million total reads per sample. Sorted cells were lysed in RLT buffer and RNA was extracted with DNase-treated RNeasy Micro or Mini kits, depending on cell number. Each cell subset was processed separately to prevent cross-contamination, with patient and healthy donor samples processed together. TCRB sequences were amplified from cDNA with the immunoSEQ multiplex PCR, producing 87-bp fragments spanning the CDR3 region. Amplicons were sequenced on the Illumina HiSeq platform. In the authors' own workflow: Synthetic template baselines were used to correct PCR bias computationally, reads within Hamming distance 2 were collapsed together, and singletons that could not be merged were discarded. By aligning reads against IMGT, V, D and J genes, CDR3 length, and insertions or deletions at six rearrangement sites were assigned. Within each subset, clonotype counts were normalized to sorted cell number, and only after that were true diversity and Gini coefficients computed with the tcR R package. The overlap coefficient, calculated on TCRB nucleotide sequences, was used to measure repertoire sharing. As a proxy for the pre-selection repertoire, out-of-frame TCRB sequences from naive cells were analyzed. Imported from immuneACCESS, the table was reduced by TCRdb to in-frame sequences with V and J called. These copies leave out some clones; in studies compared against another copy, an unresolved V gene accounts for under half, and the cause of the remainder is not known. V, J and clone size were drawn from that table, and D and trimming were deduced from the DNA. Here the sample has about 620,000 clones; about a sixth occur a single time. Of the sample, approximately 0.093% falls within the top ten clones.

Concerning this clone: The target of this receptor is not known. Per-nucleotide qualities are absent, and no much larger clonotype sits a single base away.

Each donor gave one peripheral blood draw, averaging around 0.11 L, which was collected into heparinised tubes. Using a panel that included CD45RO, CCR7, CD25, CD127, CD95 and CD27, naive, central memory, regulatory and stem cell-like memory CD4+ T cells were sorted on a BD FACSAria II. Purity was above 95% for every sorted population. PBMCs were isolated right away by Lymphoprep density gradient centrifugation and were stained directly, without culture. To minimize batch effects, samples were stained and sorted in pairs, one healthy donor with one patient per experiment. Sample: naive CD4+ T cells from blood. Per the publication, the cell subset or site label means: true naive CD4+ T cells. The clonotype was recovered from a man aged 18 to 35 in good health.

The CDR3 reads as follows: CASSEGWGTYGYTF. The nucleotide sequence reads TGTGCCAGTAGCGAGGGTTGGGGGACGTATGGCTACACCTTC. The sequence links TRBV19 to TRBJ1-2; 5 matching bases give a weak D call of TRBD1. Trimming removed 6 bases from V and 5 bases from J, leaving 16 bases between the germline ends. Taken from cysteine to phenylalanine, the CDR3 has 14 residues. Only CDR3 DNA remains: 42 bases, in frame from the first base. CDR1 and CDR2 are drawn from the germline V gene (reference sequence): LNHDA, SQIVND.